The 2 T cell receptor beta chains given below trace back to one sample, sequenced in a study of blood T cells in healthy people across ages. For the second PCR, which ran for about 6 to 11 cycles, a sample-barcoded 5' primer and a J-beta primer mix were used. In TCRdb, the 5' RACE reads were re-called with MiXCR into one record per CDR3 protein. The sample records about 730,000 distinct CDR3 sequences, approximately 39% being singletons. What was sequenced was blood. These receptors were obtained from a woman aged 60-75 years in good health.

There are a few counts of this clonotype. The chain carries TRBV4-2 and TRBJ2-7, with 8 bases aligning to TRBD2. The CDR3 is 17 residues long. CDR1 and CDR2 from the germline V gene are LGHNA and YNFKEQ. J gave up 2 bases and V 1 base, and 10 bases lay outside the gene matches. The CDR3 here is CASSQGERTSGTYEQYF. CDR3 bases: TGTGCCAGCAGCCAAGGGGAACGAACTAGCGGTACCTACGAGCAGTACTTC.

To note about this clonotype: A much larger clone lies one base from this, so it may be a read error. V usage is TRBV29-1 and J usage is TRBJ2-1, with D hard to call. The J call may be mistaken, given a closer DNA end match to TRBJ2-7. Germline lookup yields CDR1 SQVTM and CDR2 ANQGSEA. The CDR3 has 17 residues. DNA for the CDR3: TGCAGCGTTGAAGGTAGGGCGGCAGGAGAAGCCTACAATGAGCAGTACTTC. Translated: CSVEGRAAGEAYNEQYF.